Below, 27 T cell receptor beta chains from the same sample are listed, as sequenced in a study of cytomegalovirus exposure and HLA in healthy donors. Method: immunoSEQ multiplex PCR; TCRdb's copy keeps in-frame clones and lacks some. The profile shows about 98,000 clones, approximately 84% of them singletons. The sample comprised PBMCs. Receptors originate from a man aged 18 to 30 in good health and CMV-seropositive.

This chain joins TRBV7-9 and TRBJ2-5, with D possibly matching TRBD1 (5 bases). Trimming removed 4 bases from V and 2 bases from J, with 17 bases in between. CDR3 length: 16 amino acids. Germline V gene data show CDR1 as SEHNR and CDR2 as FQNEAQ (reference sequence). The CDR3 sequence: CASSSTVVAPQETQYF. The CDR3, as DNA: TGTGCCAGCAGCTCGACAGTCGTGGCACCACAAGAGACCCAGTACTTC.

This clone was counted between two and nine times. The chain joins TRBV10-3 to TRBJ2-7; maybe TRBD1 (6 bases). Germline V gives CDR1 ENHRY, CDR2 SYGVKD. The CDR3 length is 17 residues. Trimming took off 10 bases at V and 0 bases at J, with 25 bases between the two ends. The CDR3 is CANSPGPRDTSSYEQYF. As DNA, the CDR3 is TGTGCCAACTCCCCGGGCCCCCGGGACACGAGCTCCTACGAGCAGTACTTC.

Written as DNA, the CDR3 is TGCGCCAGCAGCTTGCAAGGGGACGAGCAGTACTTC. It yields the protein CASSLQGDEQYF. The V gene is TRBV5-1, the J gene TRBJ2-7, with a tentative D call TRBD1 (5 bases). CDR1 and CDR2 from the germline V gene are SGHRS and YFSETQ. CDR3 size: 12 residues. Trimming cost V 1 base and J 5 bases, with 7 bases left between them.

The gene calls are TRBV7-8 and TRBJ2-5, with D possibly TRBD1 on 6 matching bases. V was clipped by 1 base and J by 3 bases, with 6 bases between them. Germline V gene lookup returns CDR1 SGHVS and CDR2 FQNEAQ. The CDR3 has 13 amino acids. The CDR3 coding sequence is TGTGCCAGCAGCTTAGGGACAGAAGAGACCCAGTACTTC. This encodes CASSLGTEETQYF.

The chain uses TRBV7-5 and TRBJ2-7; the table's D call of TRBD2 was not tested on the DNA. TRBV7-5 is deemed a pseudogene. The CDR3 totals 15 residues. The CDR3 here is CVRTRGPQRSYEQYF. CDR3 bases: TGTGTCAGAACCCGTGGTCCTCAGAGGTCCTACGAGCAGTACTTC.

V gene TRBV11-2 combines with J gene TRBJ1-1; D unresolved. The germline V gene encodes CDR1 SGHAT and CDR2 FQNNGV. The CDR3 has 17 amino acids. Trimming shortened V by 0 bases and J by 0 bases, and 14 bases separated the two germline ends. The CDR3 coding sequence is TGTGCCAGCAGCTTAGAATCCACGGAGATAATGAACACTGAAGCTTTCTTT. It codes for CASSLESTEIMNTEAFF. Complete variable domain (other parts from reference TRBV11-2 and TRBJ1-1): EAGVAQSPRYKIIEKRQSVAFWCNPISGHATLYWYQQILGQGPKLLIQFQNNGVVDDSQLPKDRFSAERLKGVDSTLKIQPAKLEDSAVYLCASSLESTEIMNTEAFFGQGTRLTVV.

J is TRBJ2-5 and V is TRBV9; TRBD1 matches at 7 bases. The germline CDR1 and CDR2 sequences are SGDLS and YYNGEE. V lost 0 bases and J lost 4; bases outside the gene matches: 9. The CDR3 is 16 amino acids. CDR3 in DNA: TGTGCCAGCAGCGTAGTCGTCGGCAGGGGGTTAGAGACCCAGTACTTC. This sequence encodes CASSVVVGRGLETQYF. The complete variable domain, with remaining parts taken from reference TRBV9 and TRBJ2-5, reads DSGVTQTPKHLITATGQRVTLRCSPRSGDLSVYWYQQSLDQGLQFLIQYYNGEERAKGNILERFSAQQFPDLHSELNLSSLELGDSALYFCASSVVVGRGLETQYFGPGTRLLVL.

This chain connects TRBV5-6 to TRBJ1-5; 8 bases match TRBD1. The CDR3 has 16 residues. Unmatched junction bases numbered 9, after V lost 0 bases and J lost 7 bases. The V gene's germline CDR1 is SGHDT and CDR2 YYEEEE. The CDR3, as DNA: TGTGCCAGCAGCTTGGCAGGGGGCGTCTCCCGGCAGCCCCAGCATTTT. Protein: CASSLAGGVSRQPQHF.

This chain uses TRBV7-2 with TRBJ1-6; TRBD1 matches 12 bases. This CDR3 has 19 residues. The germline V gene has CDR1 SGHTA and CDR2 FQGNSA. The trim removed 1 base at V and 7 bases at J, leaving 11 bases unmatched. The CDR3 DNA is TGTGCCAGCAGCTTAGACCAAAGGGACAGGGGGCCTTGGAATTCACCCCTCCACTTT. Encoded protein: CASSLDQRDRGPWNSPLHF.

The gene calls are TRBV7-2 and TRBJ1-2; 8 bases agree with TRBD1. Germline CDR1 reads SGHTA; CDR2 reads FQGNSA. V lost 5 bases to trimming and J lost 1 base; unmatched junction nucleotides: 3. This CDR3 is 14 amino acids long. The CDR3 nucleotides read TGTGCCAGCAGCATTGGACAGGGTAACTATGGCTACACCTTC. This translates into CASSIGQGNYGYTF.

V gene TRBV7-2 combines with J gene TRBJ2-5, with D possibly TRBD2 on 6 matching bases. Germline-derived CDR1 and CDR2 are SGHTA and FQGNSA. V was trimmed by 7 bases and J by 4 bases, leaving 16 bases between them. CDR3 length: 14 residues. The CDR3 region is CASTLGRGGETQYF. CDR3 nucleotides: TGTGCCAGCACGTTGGGGCGGGGTGGAGAGACCCAGTACTTC.

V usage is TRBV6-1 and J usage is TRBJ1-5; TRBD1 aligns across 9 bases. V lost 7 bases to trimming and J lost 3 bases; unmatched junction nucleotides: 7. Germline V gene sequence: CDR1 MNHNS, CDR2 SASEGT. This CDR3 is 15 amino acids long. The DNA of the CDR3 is TGTGCCAGCACCCGGGACAGGGAGATCAATCAGCCCCAGCATTTT. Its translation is CASTRDREINQPQHF.

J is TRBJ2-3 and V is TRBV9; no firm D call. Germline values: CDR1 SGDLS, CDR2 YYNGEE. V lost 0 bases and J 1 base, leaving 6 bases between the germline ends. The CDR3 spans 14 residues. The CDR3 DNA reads TGTGCCAGCAGCGTAGCTTCTGGCACAGATACGCAGTATTTT. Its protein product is CASSVASGTDTQYF.

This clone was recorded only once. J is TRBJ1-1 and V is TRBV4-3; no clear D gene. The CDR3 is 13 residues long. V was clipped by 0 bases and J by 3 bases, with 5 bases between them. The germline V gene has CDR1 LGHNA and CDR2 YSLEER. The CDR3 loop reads CASSQEADTEAFF. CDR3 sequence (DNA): TGCGCCAGCAGCCAAGAGGCAGACACTGAAGCTTTCTTT.

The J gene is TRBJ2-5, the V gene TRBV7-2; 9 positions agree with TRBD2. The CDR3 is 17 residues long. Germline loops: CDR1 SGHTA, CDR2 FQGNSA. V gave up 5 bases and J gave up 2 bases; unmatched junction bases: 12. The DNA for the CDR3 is TGTGCCAGCAGCCTACCCCAGGGACTAGCAGATCAAGAGACCCAGTACTTC. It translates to CASSLPQGLADQETQYF.

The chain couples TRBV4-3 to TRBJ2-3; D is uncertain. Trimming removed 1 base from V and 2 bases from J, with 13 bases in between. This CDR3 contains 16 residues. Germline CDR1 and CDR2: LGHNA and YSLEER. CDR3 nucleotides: TGCGCCAGCAGCCAAGTCCTAGGAGCTTTCACAGATACGCAGTATTTT. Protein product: CASSQVLGAFTDTQYF.

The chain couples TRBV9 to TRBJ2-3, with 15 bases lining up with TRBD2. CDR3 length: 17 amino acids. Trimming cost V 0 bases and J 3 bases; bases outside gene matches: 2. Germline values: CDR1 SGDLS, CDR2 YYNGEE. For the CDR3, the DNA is TGTGCCAGCAGCGTAGGGACTAGCGGGGGGGCGACAGATACGCAGTATTTT. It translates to CASSVGTSGGATDTQYF.

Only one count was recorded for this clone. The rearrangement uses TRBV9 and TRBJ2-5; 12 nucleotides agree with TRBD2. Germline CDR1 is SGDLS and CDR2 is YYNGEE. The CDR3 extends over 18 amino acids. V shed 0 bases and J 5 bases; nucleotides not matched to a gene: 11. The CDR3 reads CASSVGVASGGARETQYF. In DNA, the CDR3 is TGTGCCAGCAGCGTAGGGGTGGCTAGCGGGGGGGCCCGGGAGACCCAGTACTTC.

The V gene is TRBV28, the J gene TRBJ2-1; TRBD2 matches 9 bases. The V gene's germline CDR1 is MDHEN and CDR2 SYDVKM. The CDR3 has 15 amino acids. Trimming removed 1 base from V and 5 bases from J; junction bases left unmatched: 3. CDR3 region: CASSLLASGDNEQFF. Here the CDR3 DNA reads TGTGCCAGCAGTTTATTGGCTAGCGGGGACAATGAGCAGTTCTTC.

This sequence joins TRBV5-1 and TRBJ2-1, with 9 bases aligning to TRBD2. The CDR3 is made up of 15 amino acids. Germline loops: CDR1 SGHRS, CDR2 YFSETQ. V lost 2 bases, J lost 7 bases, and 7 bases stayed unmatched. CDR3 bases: TGCGCCAGCAGCTTAATAGCGGGGGCGGAGAATGAGCAGTTCTTC. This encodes CASSLIAGAENEQFF.

Here the CDR3 reads CASRPGNQETQYF. The CDR3 region has the DNA TGCGCCAGCAGGCCGGGTAACCAAGAGACCCAGTACTTC. The rearrangement links TRBV5-1 to TRBJ2-5; no firm D call. Germline V gene data show CDR1 as SGHRS and CDR2 as YFSETQ. The V and J ends lost 5 bases and 0 bases respectively, with 8 bases between them. This CDR3 spans 13 amino acids.

The CDR3 region is CATSRASRGVYEQYF. The DNA of the CDR3 is TGTGCCACCAGCAGAGCCAGCAGGGGTGTTTACGAGCAGTACTTC. V and J are TRBV15 and TRBJ2-7, with a weak D call TRBD1 (6 bases). Germline V lookup: CDR1 LNHNV, CDR2 YYDKDF (reference sequence). Between the trimmed V and J ends, which lost 1 base and 4 bases, there was a span of 14 bases. CDR3 length: 15 residues.

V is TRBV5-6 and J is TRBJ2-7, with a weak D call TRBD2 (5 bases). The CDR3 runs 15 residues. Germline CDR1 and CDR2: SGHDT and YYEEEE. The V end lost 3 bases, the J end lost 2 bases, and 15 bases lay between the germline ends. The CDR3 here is CASSSRGRWTYEQYF. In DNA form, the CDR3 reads TGTGCCAGCAGCTCCCGAGGGCGGTGGACCTACGAGCAGTACTTC.

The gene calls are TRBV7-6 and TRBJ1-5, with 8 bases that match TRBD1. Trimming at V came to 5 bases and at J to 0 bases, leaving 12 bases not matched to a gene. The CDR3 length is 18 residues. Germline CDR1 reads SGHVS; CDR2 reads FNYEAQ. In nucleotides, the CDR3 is TGTGCCAGCAGCCTGGGACAGGACTCGGGGTTTAGCAATCAGCCCCAGCATTTT. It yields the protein CASSLGQDSGFSNQPQHF.

The CDR3 region has the DNA TGCGCCAGCAGCCAAGCCGAACAGAGCTATGAAAAACTGTTTTTT. It yields the protein CASSQAEQSYEKLFF. The rearrangement links TRBV4-1 to TRBJ1-4; D gene uncertain. There are 15 residues in the CDR3. Per germline, CDR1 MGHRA and CDR2 YSYEKL. Trimming removed 1 base at V and 6 bases at J, with 12 bases between.

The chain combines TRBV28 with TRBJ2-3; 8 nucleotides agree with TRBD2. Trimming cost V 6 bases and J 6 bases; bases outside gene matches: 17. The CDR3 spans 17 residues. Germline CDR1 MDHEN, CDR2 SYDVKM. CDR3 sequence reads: CASSPLAPGLVDDTQYF. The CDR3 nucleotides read TGTGCCAGCAGCCCGCTAGCACCGGGACTAGTTGACGATACGCAGTATTTT. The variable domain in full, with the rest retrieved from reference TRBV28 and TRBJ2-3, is DVKVTQSSRYLVKRTGEKVFLECVQDMDHENMFWYRQDPGLGLRLIYFSYDVKMKEKGDIPEGYSVSREKKERFSLILESASTNQTSMYLCASSPLAPGLVDDTQYFGPGTRLTVL.

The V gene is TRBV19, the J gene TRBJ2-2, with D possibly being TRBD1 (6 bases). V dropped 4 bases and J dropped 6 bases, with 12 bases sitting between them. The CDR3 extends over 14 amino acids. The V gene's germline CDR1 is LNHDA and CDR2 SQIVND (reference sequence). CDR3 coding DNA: TGTGCCAGTAGTACCACTACAGGGTCCGGGGAGCTGTTTTTT. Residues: CASSTTTGSGELFF.